These 14 T cell receptor beta chains were all obtained from the same sample, sequenced in a study of radiotherapy plus CTLA-4 blockade in lung cancer. TCRdb keeps only in-frame clones here, not all; method: immunoSEQ multiplex PCR. The table shows more than 95,000 clones, with about four fifths occurring only once. This sample comprised peripheral blood, obtained from a patient treated with radiotherapy plus ipilimumab. All receptors derive from a human donor with non-small cell lung cancer who had a partial response to radiotherapy plus ipilimumab. Some clones in this sample may be carry-over from other donors' samples.

Concerning this clone itself: Its ends do not fully match the called genes, so a read error is possible. The gene calls are TRBV28 and TRBJ2-1; the D gene is possibly TRBD2 (6 bases). CDR3 length equals 11 residues. The germline CDR1 and CDR2 sequences are MDHEN and SYDVKM. CDR3 DNA: TGTGCCAGCTTTGCGGGAAATGCGCAGTTCTTC. Its translation is CASFAGNAQFF.

The rearrangement uses TRBV9 and TRBJ2-3; TRBD2 agrees at 15 bases. This CDR3 contains 19 residues. Germline values: CDR1 SGDLS, CDR2 YYNGEE. J gave up 0 bases and V 0 bases, and 5 bases lay outside the gene matches. CDR3 residues: CASSVGGLAGGASTDTQYF. The CDR3 DNA reads TGTGCCAGCAGCGTAGGGGGACTAGCGGGGGGCGCTAGCACAGATACGCAGTATTTT. The variable domain in full, completed from reference TRBV9 and TRBJ2-3, reads DSGVTQTPKHLITATGQRVTLRCSPRSGDLSVYWYQQSLDQGLQFLIQYYNGEERAKGNILERFSAQQFPDLHSELNLSSLELGDSALYFCASSVGGLAGGASTDTQYFGPGTRLTVL.

This chain links TRBV5-1 with TRBJ2-6; D possibly corresponds to TRBD1 (5 bases). V was clipped by 3 bases and J by 3 bases, with 10 bases between them. The germline CDR1 and CDR2 sequences are SGHRS and YFSETQ. The CDR3 consists of 15 residues. The CDR3 spells CASSSQVGGANVLTF. The CDR3, as DNA: TGCGCCAGCAGCTCACAGGTTGGTGGGGCCAACGTCCTGACTTTC.

The chain joins TRBV7-2 to TRBJ2-2, with D tentatively TRBD2 (7 bases). Trimming removed 5 bases from V and 7 bases from J, with 17 bases in between. The length of the CDR3 is 15 residues. Germline CDR1 SGHTA, CDR2 FQGNSA. The CDR3 DNA reads TGTGCCAGCAGCCGCCTCGAGGGGGGGATCGGGGAGCTGTTTTTT. It translates to CASSRLEGGIGELFF.

The chain uses TRBV19 and TRBJ2-7; 12 nucleotides agree with TRBD2. Germline V gene data show CDR1 as LNHDA and CDR2 as SQIVND (reference sequence). CDR3 size: 13 residues. Germline trimming cut 10 bases from V and 9 bases from J; bases unmatched to any gene: 10. The chain's CDR3 is CATGASGRATQYF. CDR3 sequence (DNA): TGTGCCACTGGGGCTAGCGGGAGGGCCACGCAGTACTTC.

The chain links TRBV4-3 to TRBJ2-5; 7 nucleotides agree with TRBD2. The length of the CDR3 is 15 residues. CDR1 and CDR2 from the germline V gene are LGHNA and YSLEER. The junction had 6 bases not matched to a gene; V was cut back by 1 base and J by 4 bases. The CDR3 region is CASSQVRGWGETQYF. CDR3 nucleotides: TGCGCCAGCAGCCAAGTGCGGGGGTGGGGAGAGACCCAGTACTTC.

This clone was picked up a small number of times. This chain uses TRBV19 with TRBJ1-1; D is unresolved. The CDR3 runs 13 residues. V gave up 6 bases and J gave up 0 bases, with 8 bases separating them. The germline CDR1 and CDR2 sequences are LNHDA and SQIVND (reference sequence). Here the CDR3 reads CASSQQMNTEAFF. Here the CDR3 DNA reads TGTGCCAGTAGCCAACAGATGAACACTGAAGCTTTCTTT.

This rearrangement joins TRBV15 to TRBJ2-5; D ambiguous. The length of the CDR3 is 12 residues. V lost 1 base to trimming and J lost 3 bases, with 3 bases between them. Germline loops: CDR1 LNHNV, CDR2 YYDKDF (reference sequence). The CDR3 region is CATSRAEETQYF. In nucleotides, the CDR3 is TGTGCCACCAGCAGAGCTGAAGAGACCCAGTACTTC.

The genes are TRBV29-1 and TRBJ2-1; D possibly corresponds to TRBD1 (5 bases). CDR3 size: 14 residues. Germline CDR1 SQVTM, CDR2 ANQGSEA. Trimming cost V 8 bases and J 0 bases, with 14 bases left between them. The CDR3 sequence: CSTRAVSSYNEQFF. DNA for the CDR3: TGCAGCACCAGGGCCGTGAGCTCCTACAATGAGCAGTTCTTC.

V gene TRBV5-8 combines with J gene TRBJ1-1; D gene uncertain. Trimming took off 3 bases at V and 0 bases at J, with 6 bases between the two ends. The CDR3 loop spans 13 amino acids. Germline loops: CDR1 SGHTS, CDR2 YDEGEE. This CDR3 reads CASSWAMNTEAFF. The CDR3 DNA reads TGTGCCAGCAGCTGGGCCATGAACACTGAAGCTTTCTTT.

V usage is TRBV7-6 and J usage is TRBJ2-5; the D gene is possibly TRBD1 (5 bases). There are 15 residues in the CDR3. Per germline, CDR1 SGHVS and CDR2 FNYEAQ. Trimming took 4 bases from V and 2 from J, leaving 14 bases between them. CDR3 amino acids: CASSSPSAGQETQYF. In DNA form, the CDR3 reads TGTGCCAGCAGCTCCCCCTCGGCAGGGCAAGAGACCCAGTACTTC.

J is TRBJ1-2 and V is TRBV6-5, with 8 bases aligning to TRBD1. CDR1 and CDR2 (germline): MNHEY, SVGAGI. The trim removed 6 bases at V and 5 bases at J, leaving 8 bases unmatched. The CDR3 is 14 amino acids. CDR3 DNA: TGTGCCAGCAGGCCCCAGGGGGCTGGGTATGGCTACACCTTC. As protein: CASRPQGAGYGYTF.

This clone has more than one count but fewer than ten. The V and J genes are TRBV2 and TRBJ2-7; tentatively, D is TRBD1 (6 bases). V was cut by 6 bases and J by 4 bases, with 10 bases left in between. Germline loops: CDR1 SNHLY, CDR2 FYNNEI. The CDR3 is 12 residues long. CDR3 sequence reads: CASRLRGYEQYF. CDR3 sequence (DNA): TGTGCCAGCAGGCTCAGGGGTTACGAGCAGTACTTC.

This clone has a handful of counts. The rearrangement links TRBV6-1 to TRBJ1-3, with 7 nucleotides matching TRBD1. This CDR3 has 14 amino acids. The ends lost 6 bases at V and 4 bases at J; junction bases unmatched: 6. CDR1 and CDR2 from the germline V gene are MNHNS and SASEGT. CDR3 sequence (DNA): TGTGCCAGCAGAAACCGGGACAGCGGAAACACCATATATTTT. Translated: CASRNRDSGNTIYF.